This TCR beta chain was observed in a study of blood T cell repertoires in COVID-19. Sequencing was performed with immunoSEQ multiplex PCR; in TCRdb, only in-frame clones are kept and a portion is missing. This table has nearly 60,000 clones, approximately 81% appearing once. The V gene lost 4 bases and the J gene lost 3 bases, with 12 bases spanning the gap. CDR1 and CDR2 (germline): SGHTA, FQGTGA. The CDR3 length is 14 residues. The V gene is TRBV7-3, the J gene TRBJ1-1, with no clear D. The material sequenced was peripheral blood. This TCR was recovered from a man in his forties with active COVID-19. The CDR3 nucleotides are TGTGCCAGCAGCTCGCGACCCCGGGACACTGAAGCTTTCTTT. This sequence encodes CASSSRPRDTEAFF.